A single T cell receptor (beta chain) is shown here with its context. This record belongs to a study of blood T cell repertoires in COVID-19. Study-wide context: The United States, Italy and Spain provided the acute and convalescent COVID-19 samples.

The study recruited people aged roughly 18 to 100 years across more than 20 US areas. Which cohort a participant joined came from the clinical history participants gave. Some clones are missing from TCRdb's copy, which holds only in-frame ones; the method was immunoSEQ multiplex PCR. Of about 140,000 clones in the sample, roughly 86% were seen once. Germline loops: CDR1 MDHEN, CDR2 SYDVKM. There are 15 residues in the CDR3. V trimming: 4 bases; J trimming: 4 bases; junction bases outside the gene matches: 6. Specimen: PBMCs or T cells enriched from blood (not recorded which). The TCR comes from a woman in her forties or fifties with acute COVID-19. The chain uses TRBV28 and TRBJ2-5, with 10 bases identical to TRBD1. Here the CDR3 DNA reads TGTGCCAGCAGTTCTCGACAGGGGGCGTCAGAGACCCAGTACTTC. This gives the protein CASSSRQGASETQYF.